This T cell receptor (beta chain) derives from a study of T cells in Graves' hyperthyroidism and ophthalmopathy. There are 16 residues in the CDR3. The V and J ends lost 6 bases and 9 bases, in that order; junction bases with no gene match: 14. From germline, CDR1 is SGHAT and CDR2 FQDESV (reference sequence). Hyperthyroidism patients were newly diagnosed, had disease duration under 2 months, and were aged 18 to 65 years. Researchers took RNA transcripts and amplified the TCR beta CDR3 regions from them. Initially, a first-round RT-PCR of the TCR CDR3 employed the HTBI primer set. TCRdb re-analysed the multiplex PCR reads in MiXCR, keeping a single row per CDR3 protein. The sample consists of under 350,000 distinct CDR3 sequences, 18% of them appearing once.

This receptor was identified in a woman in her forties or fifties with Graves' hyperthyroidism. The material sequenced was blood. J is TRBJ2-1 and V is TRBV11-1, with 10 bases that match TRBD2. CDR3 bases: TGTGCCAGCAGTTCCCGCCTACTAGCGGGGATGGGTGAGCAGTTCTTC. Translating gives CASSSRLLAGMGEQFF.